This T cell receptor beta chain is drawn from a study of cytomegalovirus exposure and HLA in healthy donors. General observations from the study: Analysis performed later found approximately 17,000 TCR beta sequences associated with HLA alleles at 0.05 false discovery rate. The study labeled around 160 TCR beta chains cytomegalovirus-associated. A later analysis appeared to link common viral pathogens to several of the most significant clusters.

13 Jbeta primers and 60 Vbeta primers were used for the PCR. Sequencing was performed with immunoSEQ multiplex PCR; in TCRdb, only in-frame clones are kept and a portion is missing. This sample has about 140,000 clones, with approximately 82% found just once. On this clone itself: Its specificity is not known.

The CDR3 is 17 amino acids. CDR1 and CDR2 from the germline V gene are SGHDT and YYEEEE. V was pared by 1 base and J by 2 bases, with 9 bases of the junction left unmatched. This chain uses TRBV5-6 with TRBJ2-1, with 7 bases fitting TRBD2. This clonotype was sampled from a man in his forties or fifties in good health and CMV-seronegative. Sequenced: PBMCs. CDR3 DNA sequence: TGTGCCAGCAGCTTGCAATGGGGCGGGGGTCCCTACAATGAGCAGTTCTTC. It is translated as CASSLQWGGGPYNEQFF.